This is a list of T cell receptor beta chains from one sample in a study of blood T cell repertoires in COVID-19. Method: immunoSEQ multiplex PCR; TCRdb's copy keeps in-frame clones and lacks some. Of about 99,000 clones listed, roughly 87% were seen once; the top ten hold roughly 3%. Input material: peripheral blood. These receptors came from a man aged 45 to 65 in a cohort sampled during active COVID-19. Both conserved end residues are part of each CDR3. Fields, in order: clone size, D gene, V gene, J gene, CDR3 protein, CDR3 DNA. The D gene is left open where the match is weak. Only some rows state a clone size, as once, few, many or a class for expanded clones.

.	TRBD1	TRBV4-2	TRBJ1-3	CASSQGPGQHNF	TGTGCCAGCAGCCAAGGACCGGGACAGCACAATTTT
.	TRBD1	TRBV5-1	TRBJ1-1	CASSLQGPAYSNTEAFF	TGCGCCAGCAGTTTACAGGGGCCCGCTTATTCTAACACTGAAGCTTTCTTT
.	.	TRBV19	TRBJ2-5	CASSRAQETQYF	TGTGCCAGTAGTAGGGCACAAGAGACCCAGTACTTC
.	TRBD1	TRBV9	TRBJ2-2	CASSVGTGFDGELFF	TGTGCCAGCAGCGTGGGGACAGGGTTCGACGGGGAGCTGTTTTTT
.	TRBD1	TRBV5-1	TRBJ2-4	CASSLAALRDSLNIQYF	TGCGCCAGCAGCTTGGCCGCTCTTCGGGACAGTTTAAACATTCAGTACTTC
.	TRBD1	TRBV10-3	TRBJ1-1	CAIRGTGNSNTEAFF	TGTGCCATCAGGGGGACAGGGAACTCGAACACTGAAGCTTTCTTT
.	.	TRBV15	TRBJ2-1	CATSRDTDNEQFF	TGTGCCACCAGCAGAGACACAGACAATGAGCAGTTCTTC
.	TRBD1	TRBV7-6	TRBJ2-5	CASSLGPGQKETQYF	TGTGCCAGCAGCTTAGGTCCGGGACAGAAAGAGACCCAGTACTTC
.	TRBD1	TRBV7-8	TRBJ1-1	CASQTGVNTEAFF	TGTGCCAGCCAGACAGGGGTGAACACTGAAGCTTTCTTT
.	.	TRBV19	TRBJ1-4	CASSWQGSFEKLFF	TGTGCCAGTAGTTGGCAGGGCAGTTTCGAAAAACTGTTTTTT
.	TRBD1	TRBV19	TRBJ1-2	CASTRDSSPYGYTF	TGTGCCAGTACACGGGACAGTTCTCCTTATGGCTACACCTTC
.	TRBD1	TRBV5-1	TRBJ1-5	CASSLGGGSGQPQHF	TGCGCCAGCAGCTTGGGAGGGGGCTCGGGTCAGCCCCAGCATTTT
.	TRBD2	TRBV5-1	TRBJ2-3	CASSLAPPLAGGSGTNTQYF	TGCGCCAGCAGCTTGGCCCCTCCGCTAGCGGGGGGGTCAGGAACAAATACGCAGTATTTT
few	TRBD1	TRBV3-1/TRBV3-2	TRBJ2-5	CASSYGTGEETQYF	TGTGCCAGCAGCTATGGGACAGGAGAAGAGACCCAGTACTTC
.	TRBD2	TRBV29-1	TRBJ2-6	CSVAVAGGISGANVLTF	TGCAGCGTTGCGGTAGCGGGGGGCATCTCTGGGGCCAACGTCCTGACTTTC
.	TRBD1	TRBV9	TRBJ1-2	CASSAAKGQQAFNYGYTF	TGTGCCAGCAGCGCTGCAAAGGGACAGCAAGCCTTTAACTATGGCTACACCTTC
.	TRBD1	TRBV18	TRBJ1-1	CASSRDRGNTEAFF	TGTGCCAGCTCACGAGACAGGGGAAACACTGAAGCTTTCTTT
.	.	TRBV29-1	TRBJ2-1	CSVAREDEQFF	TGCAGCGTTGCAAGGGAGGATGAGCAGTTCTTC
.	.	TRBV11-3	TRBJ2-1	CASRYTTQGGNEQFF	TGTGCCAGCAGATACACGACACAGGGGGGGAATGAGCAGTTCTTC
.	.	TRBV6-1	TRBJ1-2	CASSEQPGQLYGYTF	TGTGCCAGCAGTGAACAGCCAGGACAGCTCTATGGCTACACCTTC
.	.	TRBV7-2	TRBJ1-1	CASSWREGMNTEAFF	TGTGCCAGCAGCTGGAGGGAGGGGATGAACACTGAAGCTTTCTTT
.	TRBD2	TRBV10-2	TRBJ2-1	CASTLKPGLAGGPTPGNEQFF	TGCGCCAGCACCCTCAAGCCGGGACTAGCGGGGGGGCCAACTCCGGGTAATGAGCAGTTCTTC
once	TRBD1	TRBV10-3	TRBJ1-3	CAIREDRGSLSGNTIYF	TGTGCCATCAGGGAAGACAGGGGGTCACTGTCTGGAAACACCATATATTTT
.	TRBD1	TRBV19	TRBJ1-6	CASSTGTGGGNSPLHF	TGTGCCAGTAGTACCGGGACAGGGGGCGGCAATTCACCCCTCCACTTT
.	TRBD1	TRBV11-3	TRBJ1-2	CASSPGQVGYGYTF	TGTGCCAGCAGCCCAGGACAGGTTGGCTATGGCTACACCTTC
.	TRBD1	TRBV9	TRBJ2-7	CASSVATGQFEQYF	TGTGCCAGCAGCGTAGCGACAGGGCAGTTCGAGCAGTACTTC
.	.	TRBV19	TRBJ1-2	CASSAVTGVSYTF	TGTGCCAGTAGTGCGGTGACGGGAGTGAGCTACACCTTC
.	TRBD1	TRBV9	TRBJ1-1	CASSVGIQGDTEAFF	TGTGCCAGCAGCGTAGGGATACAGGGGGACACTGAAGCTTTCTTT
.	TRBD1	TRBV5-1	TRBJ1-2	CASSLQTGTLGGYTF	TGCGCCAGCAGCTTGCAGACAGGGACTCTAGGCGGCTACACCTTC
.	.	TRBV5-1	TRBJ2-3	CASSLNGEHTDTQYF	TGCGCCAGCAGCTTGAACGGGGAGCACACAGATACGCAGTATTTT
.	TRBD1	TRBV27	TRBJ1-3	CASSTGTAGSSGNTIYF	TGTGCCAGCAGCACCGGGACAGCTGGGTCCTCTGGAAACACCATATATTTT
.	.	TRBV2	TRBJ1-4	CASSEPPEKLFF	TGTGCCAGCAGTGAACCTCCTGAAAAACTGTTTTTT
.	.	TRBV7-8	TRBJ2-2	CASSPSRHNTGELFF	TGTGCCAGCAGCCCCAGCCGACATAACACCGGGGAGCTGTTTTTT
.	.	TRBV11-2	TRBJ1-2	CASSFPQGVSGYTF	TGTGCCAGCAGCTTTCCACAGGGCGTCAGTGGCTACACCTTC
.	.	TRBV12-3/TRBV12-4	TRBJ2-5	CASSLRPQETQYF	TGTGCCAGCAGTTTGCGCCCCCAAGAGACCCAGTACTTC
.	TRBD1	TRBV5-8	TRBJ1-1	CASSSQGYTEAFF	TGTGCCAGCAGCTCACAGGGGTACACTGAAGCTTTCTTT
.	.	TRBV10-2	TRBJ1-2	CASSATAELYGYTF	TGCGCCAGCAGTGCCACGGCGGAACTTTATGGCTACACCTTC
.	TRBD1	TRBV6-6	TRBJ1-1	CASRTGGTEAFF	TGTGCCAGCAGGACAGGGGGCACTGAAGCTTTCTTT
.	.	TRBV28	TRBJ1-2	CATIGGSRGGYTF	TGTGCCACCATAGGAGGGAGCCGGGGTGGCTACACCTTC
.	TRBD2	TRBV7-9	TRBJ2-5	CASSLRGGETQYF	TGTGCCAGCAGCTTGCGGGGAGGGGAGACCCAGTACTTC
.	TRBD2	TRBV5-1	TRBJ2-1	CASSLAGGRYNEQFF	TGCGCCAGCAGCTTGGCCGGGGGGAGATACAATGAGCAGTTCTTC
.	.	TRBV5-6	TRBJ2-7	CASTQETGRWKEQYF	TGTGCCAGCACCCAGGAGACAGGACGGTGGAAAGAGCAGTACTTC
.	.	TRBV9	TRBJ1-2	CASSVEGQNYGYTF	TGTGCCAGCAGCGTAGAGGGACAAAACTATGGCTACACCTTC
.	.	TRBV11-2	TRBJ2-7	CASKTRQTYEQYF	TGTGCCAGCAAGACCAGGCAGACCTACGAGCAGTACTTC
.	.	TRBV5-1	TRBJ2-5	CASSLVLQTQQETQYF	TGCGCCAGCAGCTTGGTCCTACAGACCCAACAAGAGACCCAGTACTTC
.	.	TRBV14	TRBJ2-3	CASSQELGGPTDTQYF	TGTGCCAGCAGCCAAGAACTCGGGGGGCCCACAGATACGCAGTATTTT
.	.	TRBV6-2/TRBV6-3	TRBJ1-6	CASSPTAGRPLHF	TGTGCCAGCAGCCCCACGGCAGGCAGACCCCTCCACTTT
.	.	TRBV3-1/TRBV3-2	TRBJ2-7	CASSQGGVGEQYF	TGTGCCAGCAGCCAAGGGGGGGTTGGCGAGCAGTACTTC
.	TRBD1	TRBV7-7	TRBJ2-2	CASSPDRGTGELFF	TGTGCTAGCAGCCCGGACAGGGGGACCGGGGAGCTGTTTTTT